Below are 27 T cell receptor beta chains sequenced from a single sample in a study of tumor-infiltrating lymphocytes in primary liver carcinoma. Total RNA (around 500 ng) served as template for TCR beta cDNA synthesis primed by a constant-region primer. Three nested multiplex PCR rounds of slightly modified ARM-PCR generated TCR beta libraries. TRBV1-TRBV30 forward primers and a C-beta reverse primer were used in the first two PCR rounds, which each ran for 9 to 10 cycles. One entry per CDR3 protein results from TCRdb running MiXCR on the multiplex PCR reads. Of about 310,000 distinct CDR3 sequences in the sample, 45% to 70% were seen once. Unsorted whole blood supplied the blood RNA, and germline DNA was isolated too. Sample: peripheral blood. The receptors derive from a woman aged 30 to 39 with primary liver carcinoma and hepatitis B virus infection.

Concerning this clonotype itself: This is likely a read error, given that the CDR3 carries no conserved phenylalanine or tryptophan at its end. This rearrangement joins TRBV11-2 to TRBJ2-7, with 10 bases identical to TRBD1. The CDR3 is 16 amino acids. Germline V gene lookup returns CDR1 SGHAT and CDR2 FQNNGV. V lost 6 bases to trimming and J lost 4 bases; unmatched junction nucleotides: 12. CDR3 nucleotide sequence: TGTGCCAGCAGTCGAGGGACAGGGGCAAGAGGGTACGAGCAGTACTCC. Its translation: CASSRGTGARGYEQYS.

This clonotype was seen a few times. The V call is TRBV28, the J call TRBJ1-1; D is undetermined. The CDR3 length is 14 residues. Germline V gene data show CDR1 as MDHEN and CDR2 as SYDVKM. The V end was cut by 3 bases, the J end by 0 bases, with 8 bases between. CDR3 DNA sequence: TGTGCCAGCAGTTTGAAAGGCTTGAACACTGAAGCTTTCTTT. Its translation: CASSLKGLNTEAFF. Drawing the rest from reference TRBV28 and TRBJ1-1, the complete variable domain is DVKVTQSSRYLVKRTGEKVFLECVQDMDHENMFWYRQDPGLGLRLIYFSYDVKMKEKGDIPEGYSVSREKKERFSLILESASTNQTSMYLCASSLKGLNTEAFFGQGTRLTVV.

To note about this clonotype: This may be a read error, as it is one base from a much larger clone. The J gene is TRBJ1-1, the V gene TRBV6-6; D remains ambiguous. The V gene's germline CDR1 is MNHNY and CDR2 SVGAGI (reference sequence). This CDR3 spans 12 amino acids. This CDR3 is CASNGGNTEASF. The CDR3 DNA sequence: TGTGCCAGCAATGGAGGGAACACTGAAGCTTCCTTT.

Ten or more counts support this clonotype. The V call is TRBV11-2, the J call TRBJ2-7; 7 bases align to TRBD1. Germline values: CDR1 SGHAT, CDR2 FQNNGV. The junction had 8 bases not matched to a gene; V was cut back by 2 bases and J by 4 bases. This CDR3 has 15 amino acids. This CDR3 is CASSLTGVQSYEQYF. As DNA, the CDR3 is TGTGCCAGCAGCTTAACAGGGGTACAGAGTTACGAGCAGTACTTC.

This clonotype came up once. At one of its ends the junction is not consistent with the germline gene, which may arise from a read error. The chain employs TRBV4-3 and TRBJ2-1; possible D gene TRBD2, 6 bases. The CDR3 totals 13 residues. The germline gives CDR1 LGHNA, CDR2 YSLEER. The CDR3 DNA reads TGCGCCGGCAGCCAGGACTACTACAATGGGCAGTTCTTC. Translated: CAGSQDYYNGQFF.

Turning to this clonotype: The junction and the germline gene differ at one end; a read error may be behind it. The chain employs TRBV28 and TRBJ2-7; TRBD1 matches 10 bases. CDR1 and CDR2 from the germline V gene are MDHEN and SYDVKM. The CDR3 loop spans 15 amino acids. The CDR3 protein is CVSSLPGDRGYEQYF. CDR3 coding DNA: TGTGTCAGCAGTTTACCAGGGGACAGGGGCTACGAGCAGTACTTC.

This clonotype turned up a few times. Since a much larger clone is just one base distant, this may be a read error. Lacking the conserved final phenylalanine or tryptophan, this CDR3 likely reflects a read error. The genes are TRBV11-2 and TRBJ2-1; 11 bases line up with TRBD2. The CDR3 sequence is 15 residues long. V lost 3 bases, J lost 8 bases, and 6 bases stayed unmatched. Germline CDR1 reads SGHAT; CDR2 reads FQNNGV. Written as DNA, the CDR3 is TGTGCCAGCAGCTTTTTAGCGGGAGGGCGAGATGAGCAGTTCCTC. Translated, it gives CASSFLAGGRDEQFL.

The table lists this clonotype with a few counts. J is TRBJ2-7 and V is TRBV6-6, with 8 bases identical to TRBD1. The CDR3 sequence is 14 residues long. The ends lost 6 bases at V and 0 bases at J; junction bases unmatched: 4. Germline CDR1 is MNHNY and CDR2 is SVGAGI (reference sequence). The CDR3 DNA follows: TGTGCCAGCAGCGACAGGGGAGGCTCCTACGAGCAGTACTTC. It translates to CASSDRGGSYEQYF.

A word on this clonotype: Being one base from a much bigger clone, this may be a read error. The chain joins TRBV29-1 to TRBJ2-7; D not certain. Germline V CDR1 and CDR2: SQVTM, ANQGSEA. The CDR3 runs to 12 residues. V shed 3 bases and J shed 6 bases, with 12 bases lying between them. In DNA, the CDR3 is TGCAGCGTTGATAAGGGCATGTGCGAGCAGTACTTC. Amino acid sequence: CSVDKGMCEQYF.

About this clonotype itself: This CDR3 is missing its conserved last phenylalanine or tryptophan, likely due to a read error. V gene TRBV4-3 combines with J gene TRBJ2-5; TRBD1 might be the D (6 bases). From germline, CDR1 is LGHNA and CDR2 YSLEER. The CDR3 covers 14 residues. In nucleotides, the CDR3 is TGCACCAGCAGCCGAGACAGGACACAAGAGACCCAGTACATC. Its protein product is CTSSRDRTQETQYI.

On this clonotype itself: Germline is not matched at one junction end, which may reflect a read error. CDR3 loop: CASNQEASGAYTGELFF. DNA for the CDR3: TGCGCCAGCAACCAAGAAGCCAGCGGGGCTTACACCGGGGAGCTGTTCTTT. The chain is built from TRBV4-3 and TRBJ2-2; TRBD2 matches at 7 bases. The germline V gene has CDR1 LGHNA and CDR2 YSLEER. This CDR3 has 17 amino acids.

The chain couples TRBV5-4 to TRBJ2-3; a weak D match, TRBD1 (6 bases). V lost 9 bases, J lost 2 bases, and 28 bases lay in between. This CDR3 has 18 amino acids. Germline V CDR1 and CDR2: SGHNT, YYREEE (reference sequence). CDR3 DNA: TGTGCCAACAGGGACCAATTTTCGATCGCGGGTTTCACAGATACGCAGTATTTT. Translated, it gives CANRDQFSIAGFTDTQYF.

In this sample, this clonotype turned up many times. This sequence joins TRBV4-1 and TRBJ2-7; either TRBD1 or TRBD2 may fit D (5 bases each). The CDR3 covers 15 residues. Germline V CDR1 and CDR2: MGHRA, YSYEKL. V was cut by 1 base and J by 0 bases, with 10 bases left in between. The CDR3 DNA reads TGCGCCAGCAGCCAAGCTTCGGGGCGCTCCTACGAGCAGTACTTC. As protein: CASSQASGRSYEQYF.

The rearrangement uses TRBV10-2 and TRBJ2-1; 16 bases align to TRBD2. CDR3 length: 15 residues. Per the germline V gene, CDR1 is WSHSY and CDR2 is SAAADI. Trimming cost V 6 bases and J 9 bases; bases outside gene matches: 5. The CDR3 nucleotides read TGCGCCAGCAGGGGACTAGCGGGAGGGCAGGGTGAGCAGTTCTTC. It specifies CASRGLAGGQGEQFF.

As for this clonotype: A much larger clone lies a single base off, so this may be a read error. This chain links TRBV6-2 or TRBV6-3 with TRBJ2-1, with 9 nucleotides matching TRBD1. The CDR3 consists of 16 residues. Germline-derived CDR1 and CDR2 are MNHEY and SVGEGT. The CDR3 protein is CASSYSDRGSCNEQFF. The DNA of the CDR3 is TGTGCCAGCAGTTACTCGGACAGGGGCTCCTGCAATGAGCAGTTCTTC.

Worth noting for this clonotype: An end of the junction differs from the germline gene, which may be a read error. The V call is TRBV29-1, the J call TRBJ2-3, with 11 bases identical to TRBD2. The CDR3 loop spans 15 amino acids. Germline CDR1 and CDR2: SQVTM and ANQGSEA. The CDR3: CNAAGTSGSTDTQYF. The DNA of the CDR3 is TGCAACGCCGCAGGGACTAGCGGTAGCACAGATACACAGTATTTT.

The CDR3 DNA sequence: TGCGCCAGCTCTAACGGGGCGAACACTGAAGCTTTCTTT. Translated: CASSNGANTEAFF. The chain couples TRBV4-3 to TRBJ1-1; D might be TRBD1 (5 bases). This CDR3 has 13 amino acids. Trimming removed 8 bases from V and 1 base from J, with 11 bases in between. From germline, CDR1 is LGHNA and CDR2 YSLEER.

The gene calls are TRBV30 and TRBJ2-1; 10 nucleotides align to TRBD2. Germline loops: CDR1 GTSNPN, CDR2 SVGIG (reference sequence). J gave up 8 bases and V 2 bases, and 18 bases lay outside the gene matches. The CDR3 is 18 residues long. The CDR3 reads CAWSSQRYSGRNPDEQFF. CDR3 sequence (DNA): TGTGCCTGGAGTTCCCAACGATATAGCGGGAGGAATCCTGATGAGCAGTTCTTC.

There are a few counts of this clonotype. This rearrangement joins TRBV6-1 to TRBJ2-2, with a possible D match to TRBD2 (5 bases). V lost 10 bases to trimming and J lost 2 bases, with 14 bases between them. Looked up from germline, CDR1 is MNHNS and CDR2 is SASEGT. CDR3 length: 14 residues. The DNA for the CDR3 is TGTGCCACCTTGAACGGGGTAAACACCGGGGAGCTGTTTTTT. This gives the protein CATLNGVNTGELFF.

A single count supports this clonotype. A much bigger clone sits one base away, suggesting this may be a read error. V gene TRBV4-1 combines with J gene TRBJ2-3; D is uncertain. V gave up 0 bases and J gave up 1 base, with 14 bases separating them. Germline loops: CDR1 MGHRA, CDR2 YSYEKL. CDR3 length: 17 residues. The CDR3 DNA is TGCGCCAGCAGCCAAGATATCGGGCTATGGGGCACAGATACGCAGTATTTT. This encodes CASSQDIGLWGTDTQYF.

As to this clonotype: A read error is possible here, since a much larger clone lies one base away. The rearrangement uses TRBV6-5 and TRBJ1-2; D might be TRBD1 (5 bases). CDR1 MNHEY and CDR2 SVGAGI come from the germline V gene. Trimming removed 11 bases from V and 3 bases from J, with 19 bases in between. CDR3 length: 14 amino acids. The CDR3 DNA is TGTGCCTGCCGAGGCAGGGATCACCACTATGGCTACACCTTC. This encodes CACRGRDHHYGYTF.

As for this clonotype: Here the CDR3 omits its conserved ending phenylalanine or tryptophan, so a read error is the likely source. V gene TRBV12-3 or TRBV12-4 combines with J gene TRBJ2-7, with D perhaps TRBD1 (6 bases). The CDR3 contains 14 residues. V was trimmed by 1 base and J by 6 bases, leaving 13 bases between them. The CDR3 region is CASSLDGSRGEQYL. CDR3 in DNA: TGTGCCAGCAGTTTAGACGGAAGCAGGGGCGAGCAGTACCTC.

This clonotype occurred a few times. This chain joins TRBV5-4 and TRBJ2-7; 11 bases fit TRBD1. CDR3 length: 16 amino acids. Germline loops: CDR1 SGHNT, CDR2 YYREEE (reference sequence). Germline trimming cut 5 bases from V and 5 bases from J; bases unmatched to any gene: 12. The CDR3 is CASSSGQGDLGDEQYF. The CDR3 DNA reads TGTGCCAGCAGTTCGGGACAGGGGGATTTGGGCGACGAGCAGTACTTC.

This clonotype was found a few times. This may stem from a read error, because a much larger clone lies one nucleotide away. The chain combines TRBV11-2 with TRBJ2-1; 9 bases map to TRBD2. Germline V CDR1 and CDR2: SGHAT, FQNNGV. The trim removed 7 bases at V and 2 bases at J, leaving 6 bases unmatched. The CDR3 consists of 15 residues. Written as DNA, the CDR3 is TGTGCCAGCAATCCTAGCGGGGTGACCTACAATGAGCAGTTCTTC. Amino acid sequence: CASNPSGVTYNEQFF.

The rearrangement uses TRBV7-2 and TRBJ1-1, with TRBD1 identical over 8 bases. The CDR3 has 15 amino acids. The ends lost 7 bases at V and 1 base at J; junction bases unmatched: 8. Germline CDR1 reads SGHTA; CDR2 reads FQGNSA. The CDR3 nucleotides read TGTGCCAGCACCATCTCGACAGGGGCGAACACTGAAGCTTTCTTT. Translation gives CASTISTGANTEAFF.

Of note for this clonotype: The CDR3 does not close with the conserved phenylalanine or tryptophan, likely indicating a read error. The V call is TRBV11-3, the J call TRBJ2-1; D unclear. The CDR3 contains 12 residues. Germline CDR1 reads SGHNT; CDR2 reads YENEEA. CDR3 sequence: CTSSLGHNEQFY. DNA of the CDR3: TGTACCAGCAGCCTGGGCCACAATGAGCAGTTCTAC.

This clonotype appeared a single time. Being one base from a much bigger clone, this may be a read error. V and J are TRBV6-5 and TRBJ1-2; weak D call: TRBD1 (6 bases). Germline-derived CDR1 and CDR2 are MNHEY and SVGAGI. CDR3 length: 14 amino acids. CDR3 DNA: TGTGCCAGCAAAAAGGGGGACGGGTCCTATAGCTACACCTTC. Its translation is CASKKGDGSYSYTF.